This T cell receptor beta chain was identified during a study of cytomegalovirus exposure and HLA in healthy donors. PCR involved 60 Vbeta and 13 Jbeta primers. Sequencing used immunoSEQ multiplex PCR; TCRdb keeps in-frame clones, though not all of them. The sample has 150,000 to 200,000 clones; approximately 59% are singletons. Per germline, CDR1 MDHEN and CDR2 SYDVKM. This CDR3 is built from 15 residues. The trim removed 6 bases at V and 5 bases at J, leaving 12 bases unmatched. The table lists this clone with a count of one. The sample taken for sequencing was PBMCs. The chain links TRBV28 to TRBJ1-2, with 7 bases aligning to TRBD1. This receptor was obtained from a middle-aged man in good health and CMV-seronegative. CDR3 coding DNA: TGTGCCAGCAGCACCAGCGACAGGGCTCCATATGGCTACACCTTC. Protein: CASSTSDRAPYGYTF.